The entry below gives a single TCR beta chain sequence along with its context. Its antigen is not identified. Sequencing used immunoSEQ multiplex PCR; TCRdb keeps in-frame clones, though not all of them. The sample has around 94,000 clones, roughly 84% seen once; the top ten hold approximately 17%. CDR1 and CDR2 (germline): SGHNT, YYREEE (reference sequence). The V gene lost 0 bases and the J gene lost 9 bases, with 15 bases spanning the gap. The length of the CDR3 is 14 residues. These data originate in a study of T cell responses to AZD1222 COVID-19 vaccine. General study results and limits: Donors in the cohort were predominantly white British and more often female, and clonal diversity was possibly underestimated. Nearly half of spike-specific TCRs reportedly target unmutated variant regions.

The sequence came from an adult in good health. V and J are TRBV5-4 and TRBJ2-5, with D possibly TRBD1 on 7 matching bases. The sequenced sample was peripheral blood, obtained on day 0 of AZD1222 vaccination. Here the CDR3 reads CASSLAGARGAQYF. In DNA form, the CDR3 reads TGTGCCAGCAGCTTGGCCGGCGCCAGGGGGGCCCAGTACTTC.